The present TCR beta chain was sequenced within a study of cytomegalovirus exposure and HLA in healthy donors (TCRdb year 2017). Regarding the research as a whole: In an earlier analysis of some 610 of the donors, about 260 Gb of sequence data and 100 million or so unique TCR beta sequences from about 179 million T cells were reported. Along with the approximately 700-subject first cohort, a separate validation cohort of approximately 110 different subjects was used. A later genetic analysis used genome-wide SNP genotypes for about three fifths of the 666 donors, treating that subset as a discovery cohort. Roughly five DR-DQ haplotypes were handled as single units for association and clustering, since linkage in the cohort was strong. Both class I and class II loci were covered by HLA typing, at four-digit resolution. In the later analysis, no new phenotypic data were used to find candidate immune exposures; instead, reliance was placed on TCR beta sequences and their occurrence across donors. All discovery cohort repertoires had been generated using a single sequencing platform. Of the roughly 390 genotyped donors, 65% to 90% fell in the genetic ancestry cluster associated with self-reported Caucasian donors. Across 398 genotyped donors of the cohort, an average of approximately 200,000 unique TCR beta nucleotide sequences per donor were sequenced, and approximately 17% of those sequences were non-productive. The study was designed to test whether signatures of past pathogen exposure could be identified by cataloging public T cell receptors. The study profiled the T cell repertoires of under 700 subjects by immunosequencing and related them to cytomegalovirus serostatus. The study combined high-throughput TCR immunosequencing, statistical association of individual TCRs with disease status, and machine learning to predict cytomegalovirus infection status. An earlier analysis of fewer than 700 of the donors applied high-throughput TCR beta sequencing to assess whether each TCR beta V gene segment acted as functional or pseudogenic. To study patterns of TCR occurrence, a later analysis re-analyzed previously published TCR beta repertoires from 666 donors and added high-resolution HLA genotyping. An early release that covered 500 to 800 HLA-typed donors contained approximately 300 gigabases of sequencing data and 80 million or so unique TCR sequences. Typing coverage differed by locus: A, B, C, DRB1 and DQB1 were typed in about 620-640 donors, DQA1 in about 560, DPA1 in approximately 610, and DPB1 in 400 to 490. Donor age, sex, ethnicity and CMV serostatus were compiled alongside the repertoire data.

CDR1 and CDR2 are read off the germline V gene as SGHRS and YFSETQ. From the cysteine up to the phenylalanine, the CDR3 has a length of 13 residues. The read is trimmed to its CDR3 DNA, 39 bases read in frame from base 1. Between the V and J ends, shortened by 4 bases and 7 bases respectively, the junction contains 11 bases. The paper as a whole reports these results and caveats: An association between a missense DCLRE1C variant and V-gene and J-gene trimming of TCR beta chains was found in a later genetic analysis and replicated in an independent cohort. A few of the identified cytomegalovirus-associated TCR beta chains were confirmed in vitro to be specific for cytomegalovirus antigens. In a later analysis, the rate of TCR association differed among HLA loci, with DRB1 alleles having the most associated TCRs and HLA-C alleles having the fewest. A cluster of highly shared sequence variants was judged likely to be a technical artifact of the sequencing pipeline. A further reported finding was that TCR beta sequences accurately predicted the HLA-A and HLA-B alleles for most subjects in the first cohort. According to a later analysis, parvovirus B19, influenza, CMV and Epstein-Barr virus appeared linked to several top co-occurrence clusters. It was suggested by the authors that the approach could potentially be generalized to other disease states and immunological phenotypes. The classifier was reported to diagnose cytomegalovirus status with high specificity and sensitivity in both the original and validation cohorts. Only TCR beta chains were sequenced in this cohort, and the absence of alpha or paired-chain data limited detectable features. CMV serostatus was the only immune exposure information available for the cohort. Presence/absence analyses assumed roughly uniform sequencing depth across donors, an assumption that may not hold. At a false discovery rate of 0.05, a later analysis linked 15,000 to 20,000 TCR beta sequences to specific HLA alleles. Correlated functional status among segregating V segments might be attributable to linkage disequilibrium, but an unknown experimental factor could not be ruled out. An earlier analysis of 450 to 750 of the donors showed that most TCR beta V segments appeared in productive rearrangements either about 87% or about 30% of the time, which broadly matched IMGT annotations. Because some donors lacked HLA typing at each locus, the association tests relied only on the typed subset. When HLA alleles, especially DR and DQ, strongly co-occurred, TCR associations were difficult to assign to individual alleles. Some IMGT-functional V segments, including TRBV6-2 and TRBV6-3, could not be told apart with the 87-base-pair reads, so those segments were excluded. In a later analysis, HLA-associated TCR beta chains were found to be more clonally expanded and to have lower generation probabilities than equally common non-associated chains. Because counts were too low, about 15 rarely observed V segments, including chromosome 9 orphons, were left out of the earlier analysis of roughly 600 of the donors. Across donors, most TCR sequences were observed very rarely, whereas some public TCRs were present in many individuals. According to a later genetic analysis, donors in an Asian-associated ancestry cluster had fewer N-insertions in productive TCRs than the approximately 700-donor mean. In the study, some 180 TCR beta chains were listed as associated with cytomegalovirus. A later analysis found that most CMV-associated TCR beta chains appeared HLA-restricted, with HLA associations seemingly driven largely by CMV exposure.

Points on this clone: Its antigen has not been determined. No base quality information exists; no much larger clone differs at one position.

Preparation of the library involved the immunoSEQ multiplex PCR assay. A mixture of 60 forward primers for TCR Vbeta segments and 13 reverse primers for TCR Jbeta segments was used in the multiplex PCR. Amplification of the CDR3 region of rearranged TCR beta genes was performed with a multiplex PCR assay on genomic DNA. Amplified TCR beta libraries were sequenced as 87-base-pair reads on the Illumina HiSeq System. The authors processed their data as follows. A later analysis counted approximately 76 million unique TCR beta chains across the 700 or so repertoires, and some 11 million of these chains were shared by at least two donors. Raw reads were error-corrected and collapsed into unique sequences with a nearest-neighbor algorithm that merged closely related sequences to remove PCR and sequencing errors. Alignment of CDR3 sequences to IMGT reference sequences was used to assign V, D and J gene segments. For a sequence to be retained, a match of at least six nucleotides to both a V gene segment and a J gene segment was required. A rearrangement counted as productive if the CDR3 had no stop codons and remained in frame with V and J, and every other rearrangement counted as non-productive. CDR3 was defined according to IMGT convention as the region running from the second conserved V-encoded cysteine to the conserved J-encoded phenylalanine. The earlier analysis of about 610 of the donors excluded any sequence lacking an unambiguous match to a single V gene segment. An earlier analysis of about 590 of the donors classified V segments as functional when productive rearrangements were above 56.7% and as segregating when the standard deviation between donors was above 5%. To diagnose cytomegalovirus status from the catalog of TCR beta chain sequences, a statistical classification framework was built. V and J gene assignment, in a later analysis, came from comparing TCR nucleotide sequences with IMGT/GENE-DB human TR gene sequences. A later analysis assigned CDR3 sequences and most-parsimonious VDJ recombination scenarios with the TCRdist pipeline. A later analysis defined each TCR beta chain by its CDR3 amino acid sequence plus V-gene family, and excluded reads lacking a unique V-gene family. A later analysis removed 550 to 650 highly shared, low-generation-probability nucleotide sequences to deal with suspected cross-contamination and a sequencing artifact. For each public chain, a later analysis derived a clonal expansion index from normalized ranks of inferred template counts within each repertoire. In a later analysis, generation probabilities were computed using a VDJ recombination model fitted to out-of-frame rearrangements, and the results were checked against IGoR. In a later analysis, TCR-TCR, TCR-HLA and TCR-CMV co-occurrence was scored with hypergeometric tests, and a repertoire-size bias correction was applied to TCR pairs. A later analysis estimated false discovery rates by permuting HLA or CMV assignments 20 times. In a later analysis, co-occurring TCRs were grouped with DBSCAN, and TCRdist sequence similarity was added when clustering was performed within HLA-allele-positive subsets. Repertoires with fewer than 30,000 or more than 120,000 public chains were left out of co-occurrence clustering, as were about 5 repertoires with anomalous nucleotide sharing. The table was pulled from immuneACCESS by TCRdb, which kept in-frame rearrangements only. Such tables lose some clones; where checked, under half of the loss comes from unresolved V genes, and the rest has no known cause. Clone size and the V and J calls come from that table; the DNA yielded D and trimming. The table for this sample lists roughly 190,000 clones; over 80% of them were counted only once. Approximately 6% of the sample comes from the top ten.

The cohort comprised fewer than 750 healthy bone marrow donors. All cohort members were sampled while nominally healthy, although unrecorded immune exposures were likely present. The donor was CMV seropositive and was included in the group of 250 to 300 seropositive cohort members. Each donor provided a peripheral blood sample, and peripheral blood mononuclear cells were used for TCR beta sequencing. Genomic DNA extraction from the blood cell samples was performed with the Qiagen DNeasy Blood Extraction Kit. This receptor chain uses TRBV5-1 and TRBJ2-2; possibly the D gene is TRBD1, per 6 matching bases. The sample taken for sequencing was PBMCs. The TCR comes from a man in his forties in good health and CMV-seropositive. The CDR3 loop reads CASSKGDIGELFF. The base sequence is TGCGCCAGCAGCAAGGGGGACATCGGGGAGCTGTTTTTT. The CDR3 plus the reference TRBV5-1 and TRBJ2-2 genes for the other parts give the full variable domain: KAGVTQTPRYLIKTRGQQVTLSCSPISGHRSVSWYQQTPGQGLQFLFEYFSETQRNKGNFPGRFSGRQFSNSRSEMNVSTLELGDSALYLCASSKGDIGELFFGEGSRLTVL.